Following are 28 T cell receptor beta chains from one sample sequenced in a study of OX40 agonist ivuxolimab in advanced cancers. Generated by immunoSEQ multiplex PCR, the TCRdb table keeps only in-frame clones and is missing some. The sample carries some 80,000 clones, 70% to 90% recorded once. Source: CD4+ or CD8+ T cells sorted from blood, taken in a trial of the OX40 agonist ivuxolimab. These receptors were obtained from an adult with an advanced solid tumor such as melanoma, head and neck, liver or kidney cancer.

The J gene is TRBJ2-5, the V gene TRBV19, with D perhaps matching TRBD2 (5 bases). Germline-derived CDR1 and CDR2 are LNHDA and SQIVND (reference sequence). V was cut by 7 bases and J by 5 bases, with 17 bases left in between. The CDR3 runs 14 residues. CDR3 amino acids: CASKAVGEWETQYF. The CDR3 region has the DNA TGTGCCAGTAAGGCTGTCGGGGAGTGGGAGACCCAGTACTTC.

The chain joins TRBV30 to TRBJ2-7, with a tentative D call TRBD1 (6 bases). Germline assignment: CDR1 GTSNPN and CDR2 SVGIG (reference sequence). Trimming cost V 5 bases and J 2 bases, with 19 bases left between them. This CDR3 spans 15 amino acids. The CDR3 coding sequence is TGTGCCTGGTTGGGGACGGGACACCACCCCTACGAGCAGTACTTC. It translates to CAWLGTGHHPYEQYF. The full variable domain, in which reference TRBV30 and TRBJ2-7 provide the parts outside the CDR3, is SQTIHQWPATLVQPVGSPLSLECTVEGTSNPNLYWYRQAAGRGLQLLFYSVGIGQISSEVPQNLSASRPQDRQFILSSKKLLLSDSGFYLCAWLGTGHHPYEQYFGPGTRLTVT.

The rearrangement links TRBV7-9 to TRBJ1-2; 8 bases line up with TRBD1. The J segment lost 0 bases and the V segment lost 5 bases, leaving 2 bases of the junction unmatched. CDR3 size: 14 residues. The germline V gene has CDR1 SEHNR and CDR2 FQNEAQ (reference sequence). CDR3 nucleotides: TGTGCCAGCAGCCCAGGGGGCACTAACTATGGCTACACCTTC. It codes for CASSPGGTNYGYTF.

This clone was observed once. The CDR3 DNA sequence: TGTGCCAGCAGCTTATCCAGCGGAGCCAAAAACATTCAGTACTTC. This sequence encodes CASSLSSGAKNIQYF. The chain is built from TRBV7-2 and TRBJ2-4; TRBD2 is a possible D gene (5 bases). Trimming pared 2 bases from V and 0 bases from J, leaving 8 bases between. Germline CDR1 reads SGHTA; CDR2 reads FQGNSA. The CDR3 is 15 amino acids.

This clone was recorded only once. The chain links TRBV30 to TRBJ1-4; TRBD1 matches at 7 bases. The length of the CDR3 is 16 residues. Germline CDR1 and CDR2: GTSNPN and SVGIG (reference sequence). V was pared by 5 bases and J by 8 bases, with 17 bases of the junction left unmatched. The CDR3 loop is CAWALRTGSKAEKLFF. The CDR3 DNA reads TGTGCCTGGGCCCTAAGGACAGGCTCTAAGGCCGAAAAACTGTTTTTT. Drawing the rest from reference TRBV30 and TRBJ1-4, the complete variable domain is SQTIHQWPATLVQPVGSPLSLECTVEGTSNPNLYWYRQAAGRGLQLLFYSVGIGQISSEVPQNLSASRPQDRQFILSSKKLLLSDSGFYLCAWALRTGSKAEKLFFGSGTQLSVL.

This clone turned up a few times. The genes are TRBV5-1 and TRBJ1-1; D uncertain. Trimming left V 1 base short and J 1 base short, with 5 bases between. This CDR3 is 13 amino acids long. Germline V gene data show CDR1 as SGHRS and CDR2 as YFSETQ. The DNA for the CDR3 is TGCGCCAGCAGCTTGCAGACGAACACTGAAGCTTTCTTT. As protein: CASSLQTNTEAFF.

This clone was picked up a small number of times. Other nucleotide sequences in the sample specify the same CDR3. CDR3 amino acids: CASSSSLADTQYF. For the CDR3, the DNA is TGTGCCAGCAGCTCCTCTTTGGCGGATACGCAGTATTTT. The chain employs TRBV7-6 and TRBJ2-3; no clear D gene. Germline CDR1 SGHVS, CDR2 FNYEAQ. The CDR3 extends over 13 amino acids. V was trimmed by 4 bases and J by 6 bases, leaving 11 bases between them. Using reference TRBV7-6 and TRBJ2-3 for the parts outside the CDR3, the full variable domain is GAGVSQSPRYKVTKRGQDVALRCDPISGHVSLYWYRQALGQGPEFLTYFNYEAQQDKSGLPNDRFSAERPEGSISTLTIQRTEQRDSAMYRCASSSSLADTQYFGPGTRLTVL.

In this sample, this clone turned up a few times. J is TRBJ1-2 and V is TRBV7-9; D perhaps matches TRBD1 (6 bases). The CDR3 consists of 13 residues. V lost 3 bases to trimming and J lost 3 bases, with 8 bases between them. The germline gives CDR1 SEHNR, CDR2 FQNEAQ (reference sequence). The CDR3 is CASSFRQDYGYTF. CDR3 sequence (DNA): TGTGCCAGCAGCTTCCGACAGGACTATGGCTACACCTTC.

The chain employs TRBV5-1 and TRBJ1-4, with D possibly TRBD1 on 6 matching bases. The CDR3 loop spans 16 amino acids. Germline loops: CDR1 SGHRS, CDR2 YFSETQ. V was clipped by 0 bases and J by 8 bases, with 17 bases between them. The CDR3 loop reads CASSLGPTGWEEKLFF. The CDR3 DNA reads TGCGCCAGCAGCTTGGGCCCTACAGGGTGGGAAGAAAAACTGTTTTTT.

Written as DNA, the CDR3 is TGTGCCAGCAGTCCGTCGGGGGGGAGCTACAATGAGCAGTTCTTC. It specifies CASSPSGGSYNEQFF. The genes are TRBV2 and TRBJ2-1; 8 nucleotides match TRBD2. Unmatched junction bases numbered 6, after V lost 5 bases and J lost 3 bases. The CDR3 extends over 15 amino acids. Per germline, CDR1 SNHLY and CDR2 FYNNEI.

This chain joins TRBV5-1 and TRBJ2-7, with 11 bases fitting TRBD2. J was trimmed by 4 bases and V by 5 bases; bases with no gene match: 5. This CDR3 has 14 residues. Germline V CDR1 and CDR2: SGHRS, YFSETQ. Written as DNA, the CDR3 is TGCGCCAGCAGACGTACTAGCGGGGGTTACGAGCAGTACTTC. Protein product: CASRRTSGGYEQYF.

V gene TRBV5-4 combines with J gene TRBJ2-1; 9 bases agree with TRBD1. The CDR3 contains 14 residues. The germline V gene has CDR1 SGHNT and CDR2 YYREEE (reference sequence). The ends lost 0 bases at V and 9 bases at J; junction bases unmatched: 4. For the CDR3, the DNA is TGTGCCAGCAGCTTGGTTGGGACAGGGTTTGAGCAGTTCTTC. Translation: CASSLVGTGFEQFF. The whole variable domain, remainder taken from reference TRBV5-4 and TRBJ2-1, is ETGVTQSPTHLIKTRGQQVTLRCSSQSGHNTVSWYQQALGQGPQFIFQYYREEENGRGNFPPRFSGLQFPNYSSELNVNALELDDSALYLCASSLVGTGFEQFFGPGTRLTVL.

Points on this clone: Germline and junction disagree at one end, which may indicate a read error. This sample also contains other DNA sequences that code for the same CDR3. The rearrangement uses TRBV2 and TRBJ1-1; no clear D. Germline V gene sequence: CDR1 SNHLY, CDR2 FYNNEI. The CDR3 spans 12 residues. In DNA, the CDR3 is TGCGCCAGCTCTCTTGAGAACACTGAAGCTTTCTTT. This encodes CASSLENTEAFF.

This sequence joins TRBV5-1 and TRBJ2-3; unclear D gene. CDR1 SGHRS and CDR2 YFSETQ come from the germline V gene. This CDR3 is 14 amino acids long. The V end was cut by 3 bases, the J end by 3 bases, with 11 bases between. This chain's CDR3 is CASSSSGKTDTQYF. In nucleotides, the CDR3 is TGCGCCAGCAGCTCCAGTGGGAAGACAGATACGCAGTATTTT.

This chain connects TRBV19 to TRBJ1-5; D not resolved. The CDR3 has 16 amino acids. CDR1 LNHDA and CDR2 SQIVND come from the germline V gene (reference sequence). Trimming took off 2 bases at V and 2 bases at J, with 13 bases between the two ends. The CDR3 reads CASSIRGRRGNQPQHF. The CDR3, as DNA: TGTGCCAGTAGTATACGAGGTCGGAGGGGCAATCAGCCCCAGCATTTT. Filled out from reference TRBV19 and TRBJ1-5, the complete variable domain reads DGGITQSPKYLFRKEGQNVTLSCEQNLNHDAMYWYRQDPGQGLRLIYYSQIVNDFQKGDIAEGYSVSREKKESFPLTVTSAQKNPTAFYLCASSIRGRRGNQPQHFGDGTRLSIL.

The chain joins TRBV5-4 to TRBJ2-1; 7 bases agree with TRBD2. J was trimmed by 9 bases and V by 4 bases; bases with no gene match: 13. Germline V CDR1 and CDR2: SGHNT, YYREEE (reference sequence). There are 15 residues in the CDR3. As DNA, the CDR3 is TGTGCCAGCAGCACGGGGGGACCAACGCATGGTGAGCAGTTCTTC. Its translation: CASSTGGPTHGEQFF.

The rearrangement joins TRBV7-6 to TRBJ2-5; D is ambiguous. The V end lost 5 bases, the J end lost 2 bases, and 12 bases lay between the germline ends. The CDR3 loop spans 14 amino acids. The V gene's germline CDR1 is SGHVS and CDR2 FNYEAQ. CDR3 DNA sequence: TGTGCCAGCAGCGCCTGGTATCGACAAGAGACCCAGTACTTC. Translation gives CASSAWYRQETQYF. Together with reference TRBV7-6 and TRBJ2-5, the CDR3 gives the full variable domain: GAGVSQSPRYKVTKRGQDVALRCDPISGHVSLYWYRQALGQGPEFLTYFNYEAQQDKSGLPNDRFSAERPEGSISTLTIQRTEQRDSAMYRCASSAWYRQETQYFGPGTRLLVL.

The chain employs TRBV6-5 and TRBJ2-5; 11 nucleotides match TRBD2. The length of the CDR3 is 16 residues. The junction had 5 bases not matched to a gene; V was cut back by 0 bases and J by 5 bases. Germline CDR1 and CDR2: MNHEY and SVGAGI. The CDR3 DNA reads as TGTGCCAGCAGTTACTCGATCCTAGCGGGAGGTGAGACCCAGTACTTC. Its protein is CASSYSILAGGETQYF.

The rearrangement joins TRBV7-2 to TRBJ1-2; TRBD1 matches 12 bases. The length of the CDR3 is 17 residues. V dropped 5 bases and J dropped 3; count of bases not matched to a gene: 10. Per germline, CDR1 SGHTA and CDR2 FQGNSA. CDR3 sequence: CASSRGTGGVIDYGYTF. CDR3 nucleotide sequence: TGTGCCAGCAGCCGAGGGACAGGGGGCGTGATCGACTATGGCTACACCTTC.

The gene calls are TRBV11-2 and TRBJ2-7, with TRBD2 as a possible D gene (7 bases). Deletions cut 2 bases from V and 2 bases from J, with 10 bases between. CDR1 SGHAT and CDR2 FQNNGV come from the germline V gene. This CDR3 is built from 14 residues. Here the CDR3 DNA reads TGTGCCAGCAGCTTAAGGGGGGGACCCTACGAGCAGTACTTC. It encodes CASSLRGGPYEQYF.

The CDR3 sequence: CASSQGSPGGTNEKLFF. In nucleotides, the CDR3 is TGCGCCAGCAGCCAAGGGAGCCCGGGGGGGACGAATGAAAAACTGTTTTTT. The rearrangement links TRBV4-1 to TRBJ1-4; TRBD1 is a possible D gene (5 bases). V lost 1 base to trimming and J lost 5 bases, with 17 bases between them. The germline gives CDR1 MGHRA, CDR2 YSYEKL. This CDR3 contains 17 residues.

The J gene is TRBJ2-5, the V gene TRBV30; 10 bases match TRBD1. Unmatched junction bases numbered 6, after V lost 3 bases and J lost 5 bases. Per germline, CDR1 GTSNPN and CDR2 SVGIG (reference sequence). The CDR3 spans 14 residues. CDR3 loop: CAWSLTGGLETQYF. The CDR3 nucleotides read TGTGCCTGGAGCCTGACAGGGGGCCTGGAGACCCAGTACTTC.

The chain carries TRBV21-1 and TRBJ1-1. TRBV21-1 is a listed pseudogene. This CDR3 has 13 amino acids. CDR3 nucleotide sequence: TGTGCCAGCAGCCGGGAGGTCCACACTGAAGCTTTCTTT. Amino acid sequence: CASSREVHTEAFF.

The J gene is TRBJ1-1, the V gene TRBV11-1; D is uncertain. CDR3 length: 13 residues. Per the germline V gene, CDR1 is SGHAT and CDR2 is FQDESV (reference sequence). Trimming removed 5 bases from V and 3 bases from J, with 10 bases in between. CDR3 nucleotides: TGTGCCAGCAGCCTCCAGGCGCACACTGAAGCTTTCTTT. Translated: CASSLQAHTEAFF.

The genes are TRBV2 and TRBJ1-1, with D tentatively TRBD1 (5 bases). Germline V gives CDR1 SNHLY, CDR2 FYNNEI. V lost 6 bases, J lost 1 base, and 15 bases lay in between. The CDR3 runs 15 residues. DNA for the CDR3: TGTGCCAGCAGCCTTGAGGGGTTCGGGAACACTGAAGCTTTCTTT. Amino acids: CASSLEGFGNTEAFF. The entire variable domain, with the rest obtained from reference TRBV2 and TRBJ1-1, is as follows: EPEVTQTPSHQVTQMGQEVILRCVPISNHLYFYWYRQILGQKVEFLVSFYNNEISEKSEIFDDQFSVERPDGSNFTLKIRSTKLEDSAMYFCASSLEGFGNTEAFFGQGTRLTVV.

V usage is TRBV18 and J usage is TRBJ1-1, with D hard to call. V lost 2 bases and J 1 base, leaving 8 bases between the germline ends. The CDR3 covers 14 residues. CDR1 is KGHSH, CDR2 LQKENI, per germline. CDR3 bases: TGTGCCAGCTCACCAAGGACGTCGAACACTGAAGCTTTCTTT. This sequence encodes CASSPRTSNTEAFF. Combining the CDR3 with reference TRBV18 and TRBJ1-1 gives the whole variable domain NAGVMQNPRHLVRRRGQEARLRCSPMKGHSHVYWYRQLPEEGLKFMVYLQKENIIDESGMPKERFSAEFPKEGPSILRIQQVVRGDSAAYFCASSPRTSNTEAFFGQGTRLTVV.

V gene TRBV7-2 combines with J gene TRBJ1-2; D perhaps matches TRBD1 (6 bases). The CDR3 covers 17 residues. Germline V lookup: CDR1 SGHTA, CDR2 FQGNSA. V dropped 2 bases and J dropped 5 bases, with 21 bases sitting between them. The CDR3 DNA reads TGTGCCAGCAGCTTAAGAGGGACACGGTCCCTTCCTTATGGCTACACCTTC. Amino acids: CASSLRGTRSLPYGYTF.

This clone was found once. This chain uses TRBV6-1 with TRBJ2-6; unclear D gene. This CDR3 has 12 amino acids. Germline values: CDR1 MNHNS, CDR2 SASEGT. The V end was cut by 7 bases, the J end by 2 bases, with 3 bases between. The CDR3 sequence is CASNPGANVLTF. CDR3 in DNA: TGTGCCAGCAACCCTGGGGCCAACGTCCTGACTTTC.